This T cell receptor (beta chain) was sequenced during a study of cytomegalovirus exposure and HLA in healthy donors. Study background: The 120 validation repertoires were produced on the same platform as the 550 to 700 repertoires of the first cohort. This was reported in a later analysis.

Germline V gene sequence: CDR1 GTSNPN, CDR2 SVGIG (reference sequence). The CDR3 is 16 amino acids. V lost 3 bases and J lost 4; bases outside the gene matches: 9. Separation from the roughly 600-subject first cohort characterized the roughly 120-subject validation cohort, to which the donors belonged. Data came from immunoSEQ multiplex PCR; TCRdb stores just in-frame clones and leaves some out. The repertoire holds about 190,000 clones, around 86% seen once, with over 1.3% in the top ten. This TCR came from a young woman in good health and CMV-seronegative. The rearrangement links TRBV30 to TRBJ1-5; 10 bases match TRBD1. Material: PBMCs. The CDR3 DNA follows: TGTGCCTGGAGCGACTCGGGACAGGGGTGGAATCAGCCCCAGCATTTT. Protein product: CAWSDSGQGWNQPQHF.